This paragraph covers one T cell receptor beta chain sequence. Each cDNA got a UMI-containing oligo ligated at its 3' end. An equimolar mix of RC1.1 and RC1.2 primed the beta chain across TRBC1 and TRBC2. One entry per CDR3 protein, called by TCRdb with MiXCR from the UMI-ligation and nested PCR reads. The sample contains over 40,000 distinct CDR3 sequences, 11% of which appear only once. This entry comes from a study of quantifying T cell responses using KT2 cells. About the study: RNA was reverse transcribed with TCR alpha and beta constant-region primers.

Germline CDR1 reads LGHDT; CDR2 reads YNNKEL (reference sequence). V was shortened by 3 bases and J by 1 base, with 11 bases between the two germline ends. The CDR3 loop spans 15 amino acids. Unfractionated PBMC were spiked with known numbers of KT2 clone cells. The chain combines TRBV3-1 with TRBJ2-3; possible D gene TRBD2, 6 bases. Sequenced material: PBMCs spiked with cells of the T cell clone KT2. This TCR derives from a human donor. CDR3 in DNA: TGTGCCAGCAGCCAGGGGGGAGGCGGCACAGATACGCAGTATTTT. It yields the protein CASSQGGGGTDTQYF.